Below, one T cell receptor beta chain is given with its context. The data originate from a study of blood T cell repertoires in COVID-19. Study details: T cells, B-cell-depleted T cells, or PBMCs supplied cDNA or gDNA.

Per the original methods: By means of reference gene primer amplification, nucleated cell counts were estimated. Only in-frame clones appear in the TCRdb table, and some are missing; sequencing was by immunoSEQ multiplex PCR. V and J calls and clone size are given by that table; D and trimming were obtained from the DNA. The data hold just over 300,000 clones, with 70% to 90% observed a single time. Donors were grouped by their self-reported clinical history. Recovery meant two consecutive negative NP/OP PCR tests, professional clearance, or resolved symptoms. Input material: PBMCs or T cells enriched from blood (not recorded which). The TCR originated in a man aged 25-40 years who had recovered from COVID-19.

The CDR3 DNA reads TGTGCCAGCAGTTTATACAGGGGTAGGAATTCACCCCTCCACTTT. Protein product: CASSLYRGRNSPLHF. This sequence joins TRBV28 and TRBJ1-6; 7 bases fit TRBD1. The CDR3 spans 15 residues. V lost 1 base, J lost 7 bases, and 4 bases stayed unmatched. The germline gives CDR1 MDHEN, CDR2 SYDVKM.